This T cell receptor (beta chain) was sequenced during a study of CD8+ T cells in alopecia areata. Sample treatment: oral pan-JAK inhibitor, 5-10 mg twice daily. Sequencing relied on a cDNA template that was reverse transcribed from extracted RNA. Profiling relied on immunoSEQ multiplex PCR, and the TCRdb table lists in-frame clones only, not all of them. The sample yields 75,000 to 80,000 clones, around 67% seen once. This CDR3 region has 14 residues. The germline CDR1 and CDR2 sequences are MGHDK and SYGVNS. Trimming removed 2 bases from V and 4 bases from J, with 11 bases in between. The chain has TRBV25-1 and TRBJ1-2; D not certain. This TCR was sampled from a human donor with alopecia areata. The sequences come from CD8+ T cells sorted from blood, collected at week 24, from a patient treated with tofacitinib. The CDR3 spells CASSEGLPGYGYTF. The CDR3 DNA reads as TGTGCCAGCAGTGAAGGGTTGCCGGGCTATGGCTACACCTTC.